The 11 T cell receptor beta chains given below trace back to one sample, sequenced in a study of tumor and adjacent non-tumor tissue in lung cancer. No cell sorting was done before RNA was extracted from the tissue. The normal lung tissue was taken more than 3 cm from the tumor edge. Three rounds of nested PCR, following a modified ARM-PCR protocol, produced the TCRbeta library. TCRdb redid the calling of the multiplex PCR reads with MiXCR, one entry per CDR3 protein. Of around 100,000 distinct CDR3 sequences detected, over 55% appear once; the ten largest clones hold roughly 20%. The sample consisted of distant non-tumor lung tissue. Every receptor here comes from a man aged 30 to 39 with non-small cell lung cancer.

This clonotype was counted between two and nine times. This chain uses TRBV29-1 with TRBJ2-7; 9 nucleotides align to TRBD1. Trimming took 6 bases from V and 2 from J; bases not matched to a gene: 5. This CDR3 has 13 residues. Germline-derived CDR1 and CDR2 are SQVTM and ANQGSEA. This chain's CDR3 is CSVERQGAYEQYF. The CDR3 bases are TGCAGCGTAGAACGACAGGGGGCCTACGAGCAGTACTTC.

This clonotype showed up many times. The rearrangement links TRBV4-2 to TRBJ1-4; D gene uncertain. V shed 1 base and J shed 11 bases, with 14 bases lying between them. Germline V CDR1 and CDR2: LGHNA, YNFKEQ. This CDR3 contains 14 residues. In DNA, the CDR3 is TGTGCCAGCAGCCAAGTCGGGGAAGGCAGGAAACTGTTTTTT. It codes for CASSQVGEGRKLFF.

This clonotype showed up just once. A junction end diverges from the germline sequence, so it may reflect a read error. The V call is TRBV30, the J call TRBJ2-3, with D perhaps assigned TRBD1 or TRBD2 (5 bases each). The CDR3 runs 17 residues. Germline lookup yields CDR1 GTSNPN and CDR2 SVGIG (reference sequence). The CDR3 reads CAWNWGEPTSSTGTQYF. DNA for the CDR3: TGTGCCTGGAACTGGGGAGAGCCTACCTCAAGCACAGGTACGCAGTATTTT.

Comment on this clonotype: The junction differs from germline at one of its ends, possibly a read error. The V and J genes are TRBV6-2 or TRBV6-3 and TRBJ1-3, with no clear D. The germline V gene encodes CDR1 MNHEY and CDR2 SVGEGT. The CDR3 is 17 amino acids. The CDR3 loop reads CASSYSKDGSAGNTVYF. The CDR3 region has the DNA TGTGCCAGCAGTTACTCGAAGGACGGGAGCGCTGGAAACACCGTATATTTT.

This chain uses TRBV6-1 with TRBJ2-7; no firm D call. Germline V gene data show CDR1 as MNHNS and CDR2 as SASEGT. Trimming stripped 10 bases from V and 6 bases from J, with 16 bases between. This CDR3 spans 12 amino acids. The CDR3 spells CATKADGAEQYF. Here the CDR3 DNA reads TGTGCCACTAAGGCTGACGGAGCCGAGCAGTACTTC.

Comments on this clonotype: One junction end disagrees with the germline gene, perhaps due to a read error. The chain recombines TRBV11-2 with TRBJ2-3; 10 bases fit TRBD2. Germline loops: CDR1 SGHAT, CDR2 FQNNGV. The CDR3 has 15 residues. The CDR3 loop is CASCLSMLAGAGQYF. In DNA form, the CDR3 reads TGTGCCAGCTGCTTAAGCATGCTAGCGGGAGCAGGCCAGTATTTT.

Worth noting for this clonotype: The junction departs from germline at one end; a sequencing error may be responsible. The rearrangement joins TRBV24-1 to TRBJ2-7; D unclear. Germline-derived CDR1 and CDR2 are KGHDR and SFDVKD. The CDR3 has 12 residues. CDR3 loop: CASSDGSYEQYF. The CDR3 DNA sequence: TGTGCCTCCAGCGATGGCTCCTACGAGCAGTATTTC.

The chain uses TRBV4-1 and TRBJ2-6, with TRBD1 as a possible D gene (5 bases). Trimming left V 4 bases short and J 0 bases short, with 13 bases between. Per the germline V gene, CDR1 is MGHRA and CDR2 is YSYEKL. The CDR3 has 17 residues. The CDR3, as DNA: TGCGCCAGCAGCCCGACAGATTCCCTCTCTGGGGCCAACGTCCTGACTTTC. This sequence encodes CASSPTDSLSGANVLTF.

This clonotype has a count of ten or more. The rearrangement joins TRBV5-1 to TRBJ1-6; no definite D call. The CDR3 is made up of 15 amino acids. Per germline, CDR1 SGHRS and CDR2 YFSETQ. V lost 2 bases and J lost 9, with 15 bases in between. CDR3: CASSFGLTDGSPLHF. In DNA form, the CDR3 reads TGCGCCAGCAGCTTCGGACTAACGGACGGTTCACCCCTCCACTTT.

For this clonotype: The junction does not match germline at one end; this may be a read error. CDR3 sequence (DNA): TGTGCCAGCAACACCCCTGAGGGTATGGAGGAGATCCAGTACTTC. This codes for CASNTPEGMEEIQYF. The chain employs TRBV6-2 or TRBV6-3 and TRBJ2-5; D perhaps matches TRBD2 (5 bases). This CDR3 contains 15 residues. Germline V gives CDR1 MNHEY, CDR2 SVGEGT.

This clonotype has just a few counts. Possible read error: a much larger clone is one base away. The chain employs TRBV20-1 and TRBJ2-7; D is undetermined. The germline CDR1 and CDR2 sequences are DFQATT and SNEGSKA (reference sequence). This CDR3 has 13 residues. The DNA for the CDR3 is TGCAGTGCCGAACTGGGCCTAAAAAGCGAGCACTACTTC. Encoded protein: CSAELGLKSEHYF.